Sequencing of this TCR beta chain was carried out in a study of identical twins. TCRdb reprocessed the 5' RACE reads via MiXCR and lists one record per CDR3 protein. The table has about 240,000 distinct CDR3 sequences, 6% to 8% seen once. Trimming stripped 11 bases from V and 0 bases from J, with 13 bases between. Germline assignment: CDR1 SEHNR and CDR2 FQNEAQ (reference sequence). CDR3 length equals 14 residues. Study conclusions and caveats: Fewer insertions marked abundant cord blood beta clonotypes; young adult naive trended weakly, memory not at all. Some out-of-frame alpha sequences were shared by twins, and these showed excess low generation probability.

Comment on this clonotype: No antigen is known for it.

This same sample was also part of a study on yellow fever vaccine responses in identical twins. That work contributes: Convergence reportedly seemed to mark part of the twins' vaccine T cell response, with personalization marking the rest.

The receptor comes from a woman between 18 and 29 years old in good health. The chain links TRBV7-9 to TRBJ2-2; D unresolved. Input material: CD8+ T cells sorted from blood. The CDR3 DNA is TGTGCCCGCGATGGTTTACCGAACACCGGGGAGCTGTTTTTT. Translation gives CARDGLPNTGELFF.